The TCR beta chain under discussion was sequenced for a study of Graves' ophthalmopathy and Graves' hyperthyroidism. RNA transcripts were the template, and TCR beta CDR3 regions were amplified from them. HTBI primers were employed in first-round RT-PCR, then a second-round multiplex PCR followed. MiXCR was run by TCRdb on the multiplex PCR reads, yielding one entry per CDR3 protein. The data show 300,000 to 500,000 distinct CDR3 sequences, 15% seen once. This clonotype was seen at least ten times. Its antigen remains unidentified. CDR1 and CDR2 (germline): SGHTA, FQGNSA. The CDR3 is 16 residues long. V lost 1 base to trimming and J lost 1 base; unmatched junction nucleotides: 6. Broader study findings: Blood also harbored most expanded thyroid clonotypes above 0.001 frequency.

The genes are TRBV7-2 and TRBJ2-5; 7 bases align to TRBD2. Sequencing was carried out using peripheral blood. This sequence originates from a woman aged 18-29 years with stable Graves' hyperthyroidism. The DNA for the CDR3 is TGTGCCAGCAGCTTAGATGGCGGGGGACCCCAAGAGACCCAGTACTTC. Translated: CASSLDGGGPQETQYF.